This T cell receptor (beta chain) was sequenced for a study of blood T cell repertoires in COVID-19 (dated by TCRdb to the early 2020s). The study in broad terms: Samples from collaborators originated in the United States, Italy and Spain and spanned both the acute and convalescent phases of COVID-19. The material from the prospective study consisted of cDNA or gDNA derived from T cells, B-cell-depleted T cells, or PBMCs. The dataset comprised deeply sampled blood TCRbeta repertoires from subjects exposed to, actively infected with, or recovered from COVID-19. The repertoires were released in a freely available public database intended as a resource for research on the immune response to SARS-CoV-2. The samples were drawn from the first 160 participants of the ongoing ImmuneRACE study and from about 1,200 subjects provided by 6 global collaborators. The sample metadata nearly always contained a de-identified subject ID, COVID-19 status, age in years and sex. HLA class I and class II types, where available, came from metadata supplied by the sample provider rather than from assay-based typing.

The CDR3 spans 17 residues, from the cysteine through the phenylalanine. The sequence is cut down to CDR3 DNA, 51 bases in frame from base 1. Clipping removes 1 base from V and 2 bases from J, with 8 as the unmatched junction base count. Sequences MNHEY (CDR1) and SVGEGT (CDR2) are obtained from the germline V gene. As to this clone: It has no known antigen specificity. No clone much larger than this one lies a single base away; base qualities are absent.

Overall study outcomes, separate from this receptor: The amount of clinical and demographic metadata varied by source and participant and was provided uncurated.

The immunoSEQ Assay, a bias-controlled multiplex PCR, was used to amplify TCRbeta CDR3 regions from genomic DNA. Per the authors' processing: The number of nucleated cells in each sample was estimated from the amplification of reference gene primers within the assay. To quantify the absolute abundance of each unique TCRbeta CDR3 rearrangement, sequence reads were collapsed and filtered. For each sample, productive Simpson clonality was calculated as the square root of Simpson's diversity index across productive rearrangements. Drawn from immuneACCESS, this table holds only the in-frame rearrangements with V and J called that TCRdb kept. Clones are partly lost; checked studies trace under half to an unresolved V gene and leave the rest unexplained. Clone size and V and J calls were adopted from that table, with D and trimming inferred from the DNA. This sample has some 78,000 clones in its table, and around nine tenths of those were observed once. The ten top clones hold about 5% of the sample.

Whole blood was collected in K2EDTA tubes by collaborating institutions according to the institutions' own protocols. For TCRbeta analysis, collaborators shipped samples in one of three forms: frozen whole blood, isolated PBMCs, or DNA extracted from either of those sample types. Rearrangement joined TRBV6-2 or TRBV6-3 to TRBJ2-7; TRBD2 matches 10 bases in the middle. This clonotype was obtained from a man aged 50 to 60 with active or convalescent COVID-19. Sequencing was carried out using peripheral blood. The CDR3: CASSYFGFLAGAYEQYF. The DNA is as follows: TGTGCCAGCAGTTACTTTGGGTTCCTAGCGGGGGCCTACGAGCAGTACTTC.